The entry below gives a single T cell receptor (beta chain) sequence along with its context. This receptor's antigen is unknown. Base qualities are not provided; no much larger clone lies one nucleotide away. This specimen comes from a study of identical twins (TCRdb year 2016). Background on the whole study: To test whether fetal clonotypes persist, the study used deep sequencing on TCR alpha and beta repertoires from monozygotic twins, unrelated adults of various ages, and cord blood. To rule out contamination, the twin experiments were replicated at different times with different library preparation protocols.

What the authors observed across the whole study: Because the same donors could not be followed over many years, the conclusions relied on cross-sectional statistical analysis. Zero-insertion analyses could be partly confounded by invariant T cells such as MAIT and iNKT, although diverse VJ usage argued against such confounding for most clonotypes. Compared with coincidental sharing between unrelated individuals, out-of-frame TCR alpha sequences shared between twins showed an excess of sequences with low generation probability. Recombination models systematically underestimated out-of-frame TCR alpha sharing in monozygotic twins but agreed with sharing between unrelated individuals. The excess sharing between twins in beta out-of-frame sequences was weaker because fewer shared sequences reduced the signal-to-noise ratio. Fewer insertions were carried by abundant cord blood beta clonotypes; a weaker similar trend was observed in young adult naive repertoires, while no such trend was observed in memory repertoires.

All donors were healthy Caucasians. The researchers also sequenced three unrelated adults who were not twins: a male aged 18 to 30, a male aged 50 to 59, and a female aged 50 to 59. Using Miltenyi CD45RO+ enrichment and human naive T-cell isolation kits, memory (CD45RO+) and naive T cells were isolated from PBMC. Libraries were prepared through 5' RACE. The listed sequencing device is Illumina HiSeq 2000. Template switching introduced a universal primer binding site; the final cDNA contained a unique molecular identifier, enabling accurate counting of TCR cDNA molecules. Specific primers in the conserved constant-segment region were used to synthesize first-strand cDNA for TCR alpha and beta chains. Each cDNA library was double barcoded, with a SMART-Mk sample barcode plus Illumina barcodes, to control for contamination. Two successive PCR steps introduced TruSeq adapter sequences along with Illumina sample barcodes. The Illumina HiSeq platform was used with custom primers to sequence TCR alpha and beta cDNA libraries. In the paper's pipeline: Raw reads were processed with MiGEC to extract unique molecular identifiers, and MiXCR was used to determine CDR3 positions. For each individual, recombination models were inferred using an EM algorithm with the repgenHMM and IGoR tools. The tcR package in R was used for shared clonotype analysis, with sharing normalized by the product of cloneset sizes. Out-of-frame nonproductive sequences were analyzed to study raw recombination free of thymic and clonal selection effects. TCRdb took the public reads, trimmed them with fastp at Q25, ran MiXCR for clone calling and kept in-frame beta chains. Every distinct CDR3 protein forms one entry, paired with its most common genes and DNA. The V and J calls were determined by TCRdb, not by the authors. Counted in this sample were hundreds of thousands of distinct CDR3 sequences; around 6% of them appeared once. Around 2% of the sample lies in the top ten.

The trim is 3 bases for V and 10 bases for J, with a gap of 13 bases between the germline ends. CDR1 and CDR2 (LNHDA, SQIVND) derive from the germline V gene (reference sequence). Measured from the cysteine to the phenylalanine, the CDR3 is 14 residues long. This entry keeps only the CDR3 DNA: 42 bases, framed from base 1. Rearrangement joined TRBV19 to TRBJ1-6, with a tentative D gene TRBD1 over 6 matching bases. The TCR comes from a man aged 18-30 years in good health. Sequencing used naive T cells sorted from blood. In light of the paper, this sample's cell subset or site label describes: cells isolated with a human naive T-cell isolation kit. In nucleotides, the sequence is TGTGCCAGTAGTATTAAACAACAGGGCTCACCCCTCCACTTT. This is translated as CASSIKQQGSPLHF.